The 6 T cell receptor beta chains below come from one sample, sequenced in a study of blood T cell repertoires in COVID-19. Method: immunoSEQ multiplex PCR; TCRdb's copy keeps in-frame clones and lacks some. The sample includes around 300,000 clones, around 90% seen only once; the top ten take over 3.5%. The sequencing input was PBMCs or T cells enriched from blood (not recorded which). These receptors originate from a woman between 18 and 29 years old with acute COVID-19.

The chain uses TRBV5-1 and TRBJ2-1; D is unclear. Per germline, CDR1 SGHRS and CDR2 YFSETQ. Trimming pared 4 bases from V and 4 bases from J, leaving 12 bases between. CDR3 length equals 14 residues. The CDR3 sequence is CASSPLVGYNEQFF. CDR3 DNA: TGCGCCAGCAGCCCGCTAGTTGGTTACAATGAGCAGTTCTTC. Complete variable domain (other parts from reference TRBV5-1 and TRBJ2-1): KAGVTQTPRYLIKTRGQQVTLSCSPISGHRSVSWYQQTPGQGLQFLFEYFSETQRNKGNFPGRFSGRQFSNSRSEMNVSTLELGDSALYLCASSPLVGYNEQFFGPGTRLTVL.

The sample holds one count of this clone. V usage is TRBV5-1 and J usage is TRBJ1-2, with TRBD1 as a possible D gene (6 bases). Germline values: CDR1 SGHRS, CDR2 YFSETQ. This CDR3 spans 18 amino acids. Trimming removed 3 bases at V and 8 bases at J, with 29 bases between. CDR3: CASSWGTTGSQFPRGYTF. Written as DNA, the CDR3 is TGCGCCAGCAGCTGGGGTACGACAGGATCACAATTCCCACGGGGCTACACCTTC.

CDR3 coding DNA: TGTGCCAGTAGTATAGCGATGAGACAGGGGACCCAGTACTTC. Its translation is CASSIAMRQGTQYF. The chain recombines TRBV19 with TRBJ2-5, with 7 bases that match TRBD1. Germline CDR1 and CDR2: LNHDA and SQIVND (reference sequence). Trimming took 1 base from V and 7 from J; bases not matched to a gene: 6. CDR3 length: 14 amino acids.

The chain uses TRBV20-1 and TRBJ1-3, with D hard to call. Germline V gives CDR1 DFQATT, CDR2 SNEGSKA (reference sequence). This CDR3 spans 11 amino acids. With 1 base removed from V and 7 bases from J, the gap between germline ends came to 5 bases. This chain's CDR3 is CSARVENTIYF. The DNA of the CDR3 is TGCAGTGCTAGAGTCGAGAACACCATATATTTT.

The CDR3 loop reads CASSLRYYEQYF. The CDR3 DNA is TGTGCCAGCAGTCTGCGGTACTACGAGCAGTACTTC. V and J are TRBV28 and TRBJ2-7; D remains unclear. Germline V gene data show CDR1 as MDHEN and CDR2 as SYDVKM. The CDR3 totals 12 residues. V was shortened by 5 bases and J by 3 bases, with 8 bases between the two germline ends.

This clone appeared a few times. V is TRBV20-1 and J is TRBJ1-4; D uncertain. Germline CDR1 reads DFQATT; CDR2 reads SNEGSKA (reference sequence). This CDR3 is built from 11 residues. Trimming removed 0 bases at V and 8 bases at J, with 4 bases between. CDR3 in DNA: TGCAGTGCTAGAGATCAGGAAAAACTGTTTTTT. Translated: CSARDQEKLFF.